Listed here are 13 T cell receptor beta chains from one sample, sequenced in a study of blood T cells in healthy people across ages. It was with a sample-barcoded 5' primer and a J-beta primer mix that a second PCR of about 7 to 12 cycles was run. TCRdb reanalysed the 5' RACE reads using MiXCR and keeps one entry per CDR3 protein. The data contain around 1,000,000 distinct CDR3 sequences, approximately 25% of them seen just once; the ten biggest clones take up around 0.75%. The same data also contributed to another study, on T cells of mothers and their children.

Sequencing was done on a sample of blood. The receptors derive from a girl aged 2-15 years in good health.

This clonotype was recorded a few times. CDR3 nucleotide sequence: TGCAGTGCCATTAGACAGGGAATCGGACTGTTTTTT. This translates into CSAIRQGIGLFF. The rearrangement joins TRBV20-1 to TRBJ1-4, with TRBD1 matching over 7 bases. Germline CDR1 DFQATT, CDR2 SNEGSKA (reference sequence). J gave up 13 bases and V 6 bases, and 11 bases lay outside the gene matches. This CDR3 spans 12 amino acids.

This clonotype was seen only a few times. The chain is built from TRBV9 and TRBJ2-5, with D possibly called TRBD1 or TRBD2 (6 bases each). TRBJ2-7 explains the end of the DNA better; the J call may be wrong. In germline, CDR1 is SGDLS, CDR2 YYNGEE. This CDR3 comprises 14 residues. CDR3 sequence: CASSLAGGINEQYF. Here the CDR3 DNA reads TGTGCCAGCAGTTTAGCCGGGGGCATCAACGAGCAGTACTTC.

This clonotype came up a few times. The CDR3 protein is CASSYPARTAAYEQYF. DNA of the CDR3: TGTGCCAGCAGCTACCCGGCTCGGACAGCCGCCTACGAGCAGTACTTC. The chain carries TRBV11-2 and TRBJ2-5; tentative D call: TRBD1 (6 bases). The J call may be incorrect, as the DNA end agrees better with TRBJ2-7. CDR3 size: 16 residues. The germline V gene has CDR1 SGHAT and CDR2 FQNNGV.

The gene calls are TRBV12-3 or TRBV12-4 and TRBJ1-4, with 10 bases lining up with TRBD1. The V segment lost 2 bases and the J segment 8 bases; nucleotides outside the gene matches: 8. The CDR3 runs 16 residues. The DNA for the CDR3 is TGTGCCAGCAGTTTAAGACAGGGGGCAGTAGGGGAAAAACTGTTTTTT. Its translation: CASSLRQGAVGEKLFF.

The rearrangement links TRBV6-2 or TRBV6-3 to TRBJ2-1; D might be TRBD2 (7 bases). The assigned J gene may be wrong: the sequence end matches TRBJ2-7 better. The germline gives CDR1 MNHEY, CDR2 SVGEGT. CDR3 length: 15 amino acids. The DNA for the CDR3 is TGTGCCAGCAACCGCGAAGGGGGGGCCTATGGCGAGCAGTACTTC. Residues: CASNREGGAYGEQYF.

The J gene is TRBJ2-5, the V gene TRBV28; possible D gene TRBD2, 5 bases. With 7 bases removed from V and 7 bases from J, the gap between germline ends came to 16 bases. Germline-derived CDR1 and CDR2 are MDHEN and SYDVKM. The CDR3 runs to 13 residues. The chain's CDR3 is CASIGDRRGTQYF. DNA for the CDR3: TGTGCCAGCATCGGAGACCGACGGGGGACCCAGTACTTC.

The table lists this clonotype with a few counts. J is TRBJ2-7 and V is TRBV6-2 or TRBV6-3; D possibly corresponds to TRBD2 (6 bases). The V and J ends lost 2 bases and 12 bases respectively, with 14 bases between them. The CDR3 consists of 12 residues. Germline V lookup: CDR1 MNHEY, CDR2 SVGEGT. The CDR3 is CASSYERGRRYF. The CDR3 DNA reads TGTGCCAGCAGTTACGAGCGAGGGAGGCGGTACTTC.

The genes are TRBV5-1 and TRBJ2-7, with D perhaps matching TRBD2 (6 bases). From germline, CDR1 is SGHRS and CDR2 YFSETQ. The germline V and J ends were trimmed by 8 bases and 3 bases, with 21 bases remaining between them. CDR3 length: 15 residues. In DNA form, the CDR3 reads TGCGCCAGTACATCTTATGGAGGGAAGGTCTACGAGCAGTACTTC. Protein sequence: CASTSYGGKVYEQYF.

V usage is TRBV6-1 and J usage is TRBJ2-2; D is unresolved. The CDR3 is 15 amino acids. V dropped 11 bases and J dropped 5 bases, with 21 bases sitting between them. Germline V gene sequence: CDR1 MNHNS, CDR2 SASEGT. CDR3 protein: CACQYNYRVTGELFF. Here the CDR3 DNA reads TGTGCCTGCCAATATAATTACCGGGTTACCGGGGAGCTGTTTTTT.

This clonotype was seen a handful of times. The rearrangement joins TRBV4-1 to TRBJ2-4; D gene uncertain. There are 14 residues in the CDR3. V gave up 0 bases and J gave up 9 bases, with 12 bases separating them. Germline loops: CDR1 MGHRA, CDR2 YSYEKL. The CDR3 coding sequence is TGCGCCAGCAGCCAAGAGATTTCCGTGGCCATTCAGTACTTC. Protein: CASSQEISVAIQYF.

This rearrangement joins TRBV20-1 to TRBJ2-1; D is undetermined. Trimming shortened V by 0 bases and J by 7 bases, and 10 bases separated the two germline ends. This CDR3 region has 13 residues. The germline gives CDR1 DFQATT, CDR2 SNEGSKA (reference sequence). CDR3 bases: TGCAGTGCTAGAGATTGGGTCGGGAATGAGCAGTTCTTC. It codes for CSARDWVGNEQFF.

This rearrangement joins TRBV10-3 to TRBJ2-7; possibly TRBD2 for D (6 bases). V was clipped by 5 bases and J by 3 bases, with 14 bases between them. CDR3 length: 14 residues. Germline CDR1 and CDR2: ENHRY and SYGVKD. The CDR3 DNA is TGTGCCATCAGTCTTGACGGGGAGGACTACGAGCAGTACTTC. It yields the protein CAISLDGEDYEQYF.

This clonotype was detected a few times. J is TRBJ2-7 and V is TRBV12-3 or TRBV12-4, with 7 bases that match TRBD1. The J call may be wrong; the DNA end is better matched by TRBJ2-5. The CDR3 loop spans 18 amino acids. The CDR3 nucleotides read TGTGCCAGCAGACCAACCGCCGAAAGACAGGGCCGGCGGGAGACCCAGTACTTC. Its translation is CASRPTAERQGRRETQYF.